This passage covers 25 T cell receptor beta chains from one sample sequenced in a study of blood T cell repertoires in COVID-19. The protocol was immunoSEQ multiplex PCR, while the TCRdb copy is restricted to in-frame clones and leaves out a portion. The top ten clones hold about 4.8% of a sample with over 200,000 clones, about 89% of them seen once. The sequenced material came from peripheral blood. The receptors were sampled from a woman in her thirties or forties with acute or convalescent COVID-19.

The genes are TRBV30 and TRBJ1-4; 7 bases are shared with TRBD1. Per germline, CDR1 GTSNPN and CDR2 SVGIG (reference sequence). V was pared by 4 bases and J by 5 bases, with 7 bases of the junction left unmatched. CDR3 size: 14 residues. Written as DNA, the CDR3 is TGTGCCTGGAAGGATGGGACAGCAAATGAAAAACTGTTTTTT. As protein: CAWKDGTANEKLFF.

CDR3 DNA sequence: TGCGCCAGCAGCCGCGGGACAGGGATACGGGAGACCCAGTACTTC. Translating it yields CASSRGTGIRETQYF. J is TRBJ2-5 and V is TRBV5-1; 9 nucleotides align to TRBD1. J lost 5 bases, V lost 4 bases, and 9 bases had no gene match. Germline-derived CDR1 and CDR2 are SGHRS and YFSETQ. This CDR3 contains 15 residues.

The rearrangement links TRBV27 to TRBJ1-5; perhaps TRBD1 as D (5 bases). The CDR3 consists of 14 residues. Germline CDR1 is MNHEY and CDR2 is SMNVEV (reference sequence). V was clipped by 8 bases and J by 0 bases, with 11 bases between them. The chain's CDR3 is CASGLTGSNQPQHF. The CDR3 DNA follows: TGTGCCAGCGGTCTTACAGGTAGCAATCAGCCCCAGCATTTT.

J is TRBJ1-2 and V is TRBV10-3, with 10 bases matching TRBD1. Germline CDR1 reads ENHRY; CDR2 reads SYGVKD. This CDR3 has 17 residues. With 2 bases clipped from V and 0 bases from J, the junction kept 6 bases outside the gene matches. The CDR3 DNA follows: TGTGCCATCAGTGAGGGAGGGACAGGGGTTTCTAACTATGGCTACACCTTC. Amino acid sequence: CAISEGGTGVSNYGYTF.

This sequence joins TRBV27 and TRBJ1-6, with TRBD1 matching 8 bases. J gave up 7 bases and V 3 bases, and 8 bases lay outside the gene matches. The germline V gene encodes CDR1 MNHEY and CDR2 SMNVEV (reference sequence). CDR3 length: 16 residues. Here the CDR3 DNA reads TGTGCCAGCAGTTTTTCAGCAGGGGGCAGGAATTCACCCCTCCACTTT. Amino acids: CASSFSAGGRNSPLHF.

The chain recombines TRBV11-2 with TRBJ2-1; 9 nucleotides align to TRBD2. After removal of 2 bases from V and 3 bases from J, the junction contained 2 bases not matched to a gene. Germline V gene sequence: CDR1 SGHAT, CDR2 FQNNGV. The CDR3 covers 15 residues. The CDR3 is CASSLISGGYNEQFF. The DNA for the CDR3 is TGTGCCAGCAGCTTAATTAGCGGGGGCTACAATGAGCAGTTCTTC.

The chain links TRBV27 to TRBJ1-2; D remains ambiguous. Germline CDR1 reads MNHEY; CDR2 reads SMNVEV (reference sequence). CDR3 length: 17 residues. Between the trimmed V and J ends, which lost 6 bases and 1 base, there was a span of 21 bases. The CDR3 nucleotides are TGTGCCAGCAGCCGAGCGGGGTTTCCGGGTCTTAACTATGGCTACACCTTC. Its protein is CASSRAGFPGLNYGYTF.

In its sample, this clone was seen once. The chain links TRBV6-5 to TRBJ2-3, with D possibly matching TRBD2 (5 bases). The CDR3 length is 15 residues. Per germline, CDR1 MNHEY and CDR2 SVGAGI. The V gene lost 2 bases and the J gene lost 2 bases, with 11 bases spanning the gap. CDR3 sequence: CASSYVGGATDTQYF. In DNA form, the CDR3 reads TGTGCCAGCAGTTACGTCGGAGGTGCCACAGATACGCAGTATTTT.

The chain links TRBV9 to TRBJ1-1; the D is unclear. Trimming removed 0 bases from V and 1 base from J, with 4 bases in between. This CDR3 is 13 amino acids long. In germline, CDR1 is SGDLS, CDR2 YYNGEE. The CDR3 here is CASSVVKNTEAFF. The CDR3 DNA follows: TGTGCCAGCAGCGTAGTAAAGAACACTGAAGCTTTCTTT.

The V call is TRBV15, the J call TRBJ1-2; TRBD1 agrees at 8 bases. The CDR3 spans 12 residues. Per the germline V gene, CDR1 is LNHNV and CDR2 is YYDKDF (reference sequence). V lost 3 bases to trimming and J lost 8 bases; unmatched junction nucleotides: 2. The CDR3 region has the DNA TGTGCCACCAGCAGGGACAGGGACGGCTACACCTTC. It encodes CATSRDRDGYTF.

J is TRBJ1-4 and V is TRBV12-2. TRBV12-2 is noted as a pseudogene. This CDR3 is 16 amino acids long. The CDR3 DNA is TGTGCAAGTCGCTTACGCGGGTTCCCAACTAATGAAAAACTGTTTTTT. It codes for CASRLRGFPTNEKLFF.

The rearrangement links TRBV6-5 to TRBJ2-1; the D gene is possibly TRBD2 (5 bases). The CDR3 has 13 residues. CDR1 is MNHEY and CDR2 is SVGAGI in the germline V gene. Trimming cost V 7 bases and J 10 bases, with 17 bases left between them. The chain's CDR3 is CASTLGSGYEQFF. The CDR3 nucleotides are TGTGCCAGCACCCTTGGGTCGGGGTACGAGCAGTTCTTC.

This chain connects TRBV2 to TRBJ1-4, with D perhaps matching TRBD1 (5 bases). This CDR3 has 15 residues. The germline gives CDR1 SNHLY, CDR2 FYNNEI. The germline V and J ends were trimmed by 10 bases and 1 base, with 16 bases remaining between them. DNA for the CDR3: TGTGCCAAGGGCGGGGCGTCGGGAACTAATGAAAAACTGTTTTTT. This sequence encodes CAKGGASGTNEKLFF.

This clone showed up just once. The V call is TRBV7-2, the J call TRBJ2-1; 11 bases map to TRBD2. The CDR3 covers 14 residues. V was clipped by 4 bases and J by 6 bases; unmatched bases: 2. The germline CDR1 and CDR2 sequences are SGHTA and FQGNSA. The CDR3 protein is CASSSLAGVNEQFF. DNA of the CDR3: TGTGCCAGCAGCTCACTAGCGGGGGTCAATGAGCAGTTCTTC. Full variable domain (outside the CDR3, taken from reference TRBV7-2 and TRBJ2-1): GAGVSQSPSNKVTEKGKDVELRCDPISGHTALYWYRQSLGQGLEFLIYFQGNSAPDKSGLPSDRFSAERTGGSVSTLTIQRTQQEDSAVYLCASSSLAGVNEQFFGPGTRLTVL.

This clone appeared a single time. The genes are TRBV29-1 and TRBJ2-3; tentative D call: TRBD1 (6 bases). CDR1 and CDR2 from the germline V gene are SQVTM and ANQGSEA. The CDR3 sequence is 11 residues long. The CDR3 sequence: CAQGSTDTQYF. In nucleotides, the CDR3 is TGCGCCCAGGGGAGCACAGATACGCAGTATTTT.

V and J are TRBV27 and TRBJ2-7; maybe TRBD2 (5 bases). The CDR3 has 16 amino acids. V lost 0 bases and J 0 bases, leaving 12 bases between the germline ends. Germline V gene data show CDR1 as MNHEY and CDR2 as SMNVEV (reference sequence). Written as DNA, the CDR3 is TGTGCCAGCAGTTTATCCGGCCAGGACTTCTCCTACGAGCAGTACGTC. Protein: CASSLSGQDFSYEQYV.

The V gene is TRBV4-2, the J gene TRBJ1-1; D is undetermined. The CDR3 runs to 14 residues. The V gene's germline CDR1 is LGHNA and CDR2 YNFKEQ. V was clipped by 1 base and J by 1 base, with 7 bases between them. The CDR3 here is CASSQGGTNTEAFF. The CDR3 nucleotides are TGTGCCAGCAGCCAAGGAGGAACGAACACTGAAGCTTTCTTT.

The chain recombines TRBV30 with TRBJ1-6; D not certain. Trimming took off 2 bases at V and 9 bases at J, with 11 bases between the two ends. Germline CDR1 GTSNPN, CDR2 SVGIG (reference sequence). CDR3 length: 13 residues. The CDR3 nucleotides read TGTGCCTGGAGTATAAGCGAGAGTTCACCCCTCCACTTT. Its translation: CAWSISESSPLHF. Drawing the rest from reference TRBV30 and TRBJ1-6, the complete variable domain is SQTIHQWPATLVQPVGSPLSLECTVEGTSNPNLYWYRQAAGRGLQLLFYSVGIGQISSEVPQNLSASRPQDRQFILSSKKLLLSDSGFYLCAWSISESSPLHFGNGTRLTVT.

This clone appeared a few times. This chain links TRBV3-1 (or the pseudogene TRBV3-2) with TRBJ1-3, with a possible D match to TRBD1 (5 bases). This CDR3 is 14 amino acids long. V lost 8 bases and J lost 2, with 13 bases in between. The germline V gene encodes CDR1 LGHDT and CDR2 YNNKEL (reference sequence). The CDR3 coding sequence is TGTGCCAGCCTTGGAACAGGCGCTGGAAACACCATATATTTT. Its translation is CASLGTGAGNTIYF.

The rearrangement links TRBV30 to TRBJ1-5; D is perhaps TRBD1 (5 bases). The CDR3 runs to 15 residues. V was cut by 1 base and J by 0 bases, with 10 bases left in between. The germline V gene encodes CDR1 GTSNPN and CDR2 SVGIG (reference sequence). This CDR3 is CAWSGAGISNQPQHF. The CDR3 region has the DNA TGTGCCTGGAGTGGGGCAGGGATTAGCAATCAGCCCCAGCATTTT.

The chain is built from TRBV5-1 and TRBJ2-3; D is possibly TRBD1 (6 bases). Germline V gene sequence: CDR1 SGHRS, CDR2 YFSETQ. The ends were cut back, 4 bases at V and 4 bases at J, with 19 bases in the middle. This CDR3 has 16 amino acids. CDR3 sequence: CASSAPTAGVPDTQYF. The CDR3 nucleotides are TGCGCCAGCAGCGCCCCAACGGCAGGGGTACCAGATACGCAGTATTTT. The whole variable domain, remainder taken from reference TRBV5-1 and TRBJ2-3, is KAGVTQTPRYLIKTRGQQVTLSCSPISGHRSVSWYQQTPGQGLQFLFEYFSETQRNKGNFPGRFSGRQFSNSRSEMNVSTLELGDSALYLCASSAPTAGVPDTQYFGPGTRLTVL.

This sequence joins TRBV23-1 and TRBJ1-2; 7 bases line up with TRBD1. Being an ORF, TRBV23-1 has a function that is uncertain. The CDR3 is made up of 19 amino acids. Trimming removed 2 bases from V and 0 bases from J; junction bases left unmatched: 15. The CDR3: CASSQENRDSLIPNYGYTF. CDR3 DNA sequence: TGCGCCAGCAGTCAAGAGAACCGGGACAGCCTTATCCCTAACTATGGCTACACCTTC.

The chain has TRBV5-1 and TRBJ1-5, with TRBD1 identical over 7 bases. Trimming cost V 5 bases and J 8 bases; bases outside gene matches: 10. In germline, CDR1 is SGHRS, CDR2 YFSETQ. The CDR3 extends over 14 amino acids. CDR3 in DNA: TGCGCCAGCAGTGCGACAGGGATCGGTAAGCCCCAGCATTTT. Translation: CASSATGIGKPQHF.

This clone showed up just once. The gene calls are TRBV11-2 and TRBJ2-1; unclear D gene. V shed 0 bases and J shed 15 bases, with 15 bases lying between them. The CDR3 spans 13 residues. Germline V gene sequence: CDR1 SGHAT, CDR2 FQNNGV. DNA for the CDR3: TGTGCCAGCAGCTTAGATACCCGAGGAAACGGGTTCTTC. Protein sequence: CASSLDTRGNGFF.

This clone was seen a single time. The chain employs TRBV9 and TRBJ2-6, with 13 bases identical to TRBD2. Germline V gene lookup returns CDR1 SGDLS and CDR2 YYNGEE. V lost 4 bases, J lost 0 bases, and 4 bases stayed unmatched. The CDR3 length is 18 residues. The CDR3 DNA reads TGTGCCAGCAGCCCCCGGACTAGCGGGGGCTCTGGGGCCAACGTCCTGACTTTC. Residues: CASSPRTSGGSGANVLTF.